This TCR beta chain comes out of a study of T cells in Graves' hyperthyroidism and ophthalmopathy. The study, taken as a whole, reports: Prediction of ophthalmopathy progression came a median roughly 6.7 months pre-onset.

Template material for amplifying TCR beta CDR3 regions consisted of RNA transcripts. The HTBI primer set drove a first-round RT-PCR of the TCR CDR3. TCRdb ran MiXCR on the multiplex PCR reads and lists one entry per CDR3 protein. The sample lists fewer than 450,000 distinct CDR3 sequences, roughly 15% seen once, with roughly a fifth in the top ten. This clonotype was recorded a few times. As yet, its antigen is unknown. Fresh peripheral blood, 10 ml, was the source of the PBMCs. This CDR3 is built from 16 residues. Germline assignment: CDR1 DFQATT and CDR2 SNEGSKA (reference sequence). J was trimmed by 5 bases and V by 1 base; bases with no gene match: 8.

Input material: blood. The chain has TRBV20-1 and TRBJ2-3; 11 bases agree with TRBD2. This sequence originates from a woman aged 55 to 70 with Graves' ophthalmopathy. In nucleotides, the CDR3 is TGCAGTGCTAGAGGCTCATCCGGGACTAGCGGAGATACGCAGTATTTT. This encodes CSARGSSGTSGDTQYF.